This TCR beta chain was sequenced during a study of blood T cell repertoires in COVID-19. Study information: Samples came from the United States, Italy and Spain, spanning acute and convalescent COVID-19. Sources were T cells, B-cell-depleted T cells, or PBMCs; the material itself was cDNA or gDNA.

The CDR3 consists of 13 residues. Original analysis: How many nucleated cells were present was estimated from reference gene primer amplification. Only in-frame clones appear in the TCRdb table, and some are missing; sequencing was by immunoSEQ multiplex PCR. V, J and clone size were drawn from that table, and D and trimming were deduced from the DNA. The sample includes roughly 130,000 clones, approximately 80% of them seen just once. Material for sequencing was peripheral blood. V usage is TRBV21-1 and J usage is TRBJ1-2. TRBV21-1 is a known pseudogene. This TCR was recovered from a woman aged 60-75 years with acute or convalescent COVID-19. The CDR3 here is CASRRESDLGYTF. CDR3 bases: TGTGCCAGCAGAAGGGAGTCCGATCTCGGCTACACCTTC.